This record covers a single TCR beta chain. Its target is unknown. The sample is drawn from a study of T-cell reconstitution after alpha-beta-depleted transplantation in children. Unique molecular identifiers were used in preparing the TCRbeta library. TCRdb re-called the PCR reads with MiXCR, one entry per CDR3 protein. The sample lists more than 400,000 distinct CDR3 sequences, roughly 10% occurring once. Study outcomes and limitations: Some patients owed their high day-60 TCRbeta diversity to surviving recipient T cells and thymic progenitors. A year had passed since transplant, and T-cell counts and diversity by then came mostly from newly produced T cells.

The sequencing here drew on PBMCs, mostly from graft donor cells, taken 180 days after TCRalphabeta/CD19-depleted stem cell transplant. The receptor's source is a female patient aged 2-10 years who had a stem cell transplant for aplastic anemia, so the T cells may come from the graft donor.

CDR3 protein: CASSLEGAGGYGYTF. The DNA for the CDR3 is TGTGCCAGCAGCTTAGAAGGCGCGGGGGGCTATGGCTACACCTTC. This chain uses TRBV7-2 with TRBJ1-2; D possibly corresponds to TRBD1 (5 bases). Trimming removed 1 base at V and 4 bases at J, with 13 bases between. This CDR3 spans 15 amino acids. The germline gives CDR1 SGHTA, CDR2 FQGNSA. Looking up the rest from reference TRBV7-2 and TRBJ1-2 gives the full variable domain: GAGVSQSPSNKVTEKGKDVELRCDPISGHTALYWYRQSLGQGLEFLIYFQGNSAPDKSGLPSDRFSAERTGGSVSTLTIQRTQQEDSAVYLCASSLEGAGGYGYTFGSGTRLTVV.